This T cell receptor (beta chain) was captured in a study of OX40 agonist ivuxolimab in advanced cancers. Study results and caveats: Expanded clones tended on average to be more numerous among CD8+ T cells than CD4+.

This clone was seen just once. No antigen is known for it. Sequencing used immunoSEQ multiplex PCR; TCRdb keeps in-frame clones, though not all of them. In the table there are some 60,000 clones, around four fifths of which are singletons. The input for sequencing was CD4+ or CD8+ T cells sorted from blood, taken in a trial of the OX40 agonist ivuxolimab. This sequence was found in an adult with an advanced solid tumor such as melanoma, head and neck, liver or kidney cancer.

The CDR3 protein is CASKVRGEGTEAFF. CDR3 nucleotides: TGTGCCAGCAAGGTGCGGGGTGAGGGGACTGAAGCTTTCTTT. The genes are TRBV2 and TRBJ1-1, with D perhaps TRBD1 (5 bases). The V gene's germline CDR1 is SNHLY and CDR2 FYNNEI. This CDR3 contains 14 residues. The ends were cut back, 7 bases at V and 5 bases at J, with 17 bases in the middle. Full variable domain (outside the CDR3, taken from reference TRBV2 and TRBJ1-1): EPEVTQTPSHQVTQMGQEVILRCVPISNHLYFYWYRQILGQKVEFLVSFYNNEISEKSEIFDDQFSVERPDGSNFTLKIRSTKLEDSAMYFCASKVRGEGTEAFFGQGTRLTVV.